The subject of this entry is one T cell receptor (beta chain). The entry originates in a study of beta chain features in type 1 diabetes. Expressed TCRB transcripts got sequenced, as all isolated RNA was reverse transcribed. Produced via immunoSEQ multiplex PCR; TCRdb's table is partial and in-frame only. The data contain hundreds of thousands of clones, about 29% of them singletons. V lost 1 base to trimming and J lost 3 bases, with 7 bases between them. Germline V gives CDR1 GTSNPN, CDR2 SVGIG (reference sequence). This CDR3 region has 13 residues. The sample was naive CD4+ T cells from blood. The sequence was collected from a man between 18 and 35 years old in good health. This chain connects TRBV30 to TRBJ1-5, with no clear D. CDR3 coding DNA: TGTGCCTGGAGTGAAGGGCCCAATCAGCCCCAGCATTTT. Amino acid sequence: CAWSEGPNQPQHF.